This T cell receptor (beta chain) was captured in a study of blood T cell repertoires in COVID-19. The overall study: T cells, B-cell-depleted T cells, or PBMCs supplied cDNA or gDNA.

The authors' processing: Quantification of nucleated cells was approximated via reference gene primer amplification. The method was immunoSEQ multiplex PCR; TCRdb's version includes in-frame clones alone and lacks a portion of them. V, J and clone size are those of that table, while D and trimming were read from the DNA. The data contain just over 90,000 clones, more than 75% of them singletons. Trimming removed 4 bases from V and 6 bases from J; junction bases left unmatched: 4. This CDR3 has 14 residues. Germline lookup yields CDR1 SGHTA and CDR2 FQGNSA. Sequenced input: peripheral blood. The sequence was obtained from a man between 65 and 79 years old with acute or convalescent COVID-19. The V call is TRBV7-2, the J call TRBJ1-3; TRBD1 aligns across 9 bases. CDR3 coding DNA: TGTGCCAGCAGCTGGGGACAGGGAGCAAACACCATATATTTT. Translating gives CASSWGQGANTIYF.